This passage covers 20 T cell receptor beta chains from one sample sequenced in a study of beta chain features in type 1 diabetes. Study results and limitations: Shortening of TCRB CDR3s, moderate but significant, appeared in all four CD4+ subsets of Type 1 diabetes patients.

These receptors lack a known antigen. Every isolated RNA sample was fully reverse transcribed, so sequencing captured expressed TCRB transcripts. Sequencing was performed with immunoSEQ multiplex PCR; in TCRdb, only in-frame clones are kept and a portion is missing. The table lists more than 300,000 clones, roughly a tenth of them singletons. Material for sequencing was central memory CD4+ T cells from blood. These receptors were taken from a man younger than 45 with type 1 diabetes.

The chain joins TRBV19 to TRBJ1-5; possible D gene TRBD1, 5 bases. Trimming cost V 7 bases and J 1 base, with 20 bases left between them. The V gene's germline CDR1 is LNHDA and CDR2 SQIVND (reference sequence). The CDR3 extends over 17 amino acids. In DNA, the CDR3 is TGTGCCAGTACGAGGGCACGGGGGGAGGAGAGCAATCAGCCCCAGCATTTT. This gives the protein CASTRARGEESNQPQHF.

This clone was seen a handful of times. The V gene is TRBV29-1, the J gene TRBJ2-1; D perhaps matches TRBD2 (7 bases). V dropped 7 bases and J dropped 3 bases, with 13 bases sitting between them. Germline loops: CDR1 SQVTM, CDR2 ANQGSEA. The CDR3 totals 13 residues. The CDR3 spells CSARGAYYNEQFF. As DNA, the CDR3 is TGCAGCGCTCGGGGGGCCTACTACAATGAGCAGTTCTTC.

The rearrangement joins TRBV18 to TRBJ2-3, with TRBD1 identical over 7 bases. Germline V gives CDR1 KGHSH, CDR2 LQKENI. J was trimmed by 1 base and V by 4 bases; bases with no gene match: 8. The CDR3 consists of 16 residues. CDR3 nucleotides: TGTGCCAGCTCACAGACAGGGTTATCTGGCACAGATACGCAGTATTTT. Amino acid sequence: CASSQTGLSGTDTQYF.

This clone was found a few times. The chain recombines TRBV5-1 with TRBJ2-3, with TRBD1 matching 8 bases. CDR1 is SGHRS, CDR2 YFSETQ, per germline. This CDR3 is built from 18 residues. J was trimmed by 6 bases and V by 3 bases; bases with no gene match: 18. In DNA, the CDR3 is TGCGCCAGCAGCTCTCGGCCAGGGGGCCCCACCCAGTCTGATACGCAGTATTTT. Its protein is CASSSRPGGPTQSDTQYF. Variable domain in full (rest from reference TRBV5-1 and TRBJ2-3): KAGVTQTPRYLIKTRGQQVTLSCSPISGHRSVSWYQQTPGQGLQFLFEYFSETQRNKGNFPGRFSGRQFSNSRSEMNVSTLELGDSALYLCASSSRPGGPTQSDTQYFGPGTRLTVL.

This clone was recorded a few times. The chain carries TRBV2 and TRBJ2-1, with D perhaps TRBD2 (7 bases). CDR1 is SNHLY, CDR2 FYNNEI, per germline. The CDR3 is 16 residues long. V was shortened by 4 bases and J by 4 bases, with 17 bases between the two germline ends. DNA for the CDR3: TGTGCCAGCAGTGCTAGCCGGGGGGCTCTTTACAATGAGCAGTTCTTC. Encoded protein: CASSASRGALYNEQFF.

This clone showed up just a few times. The chain has TRBV4-3 and TRBJ2-5, with TRBD2 as a possible D gene (5 bases). This CDR3 region has 18 residues. In germline, CDR1 is LGHNA, CDR2 YSLEER. The V end was cut by 4 bases, the J end by 2 bases, with 23 bases between. CDR3 residues: CASSRGGSSDVRQETQYF. The CDR3 DNA sequence: TGCGCCAGCAGCCGAGGAGGTTCGTCGGACGTACGACAAGAGACCCAGTACTTC.

V is TRBV14 and J is TRBJ2-1, with a weak D call TRBD2 (6 bases). With 6 bases removed from V and 10 bases from J, the gap between germline ends came to 13 bases. This CDR3 contains 12 residues. Germline V lookup: CDR1 SGHDN, CDR2 FVKESK. The CDR3 sequence is CASRPLGGEQFF. CDR3 bases: TGTGCCAGCAGGCCCCTTGGGGGGGAGCAGTTCTTC.

The chain is built from TRBV7-2 and TRBJ2-7; perhaps TRBD2 as D (6 bases). Germline V CDR1 and CDR2: SGHTA, FQGNSA. The CDR3 length is 14 residues. V lost 5 bases to trimming and J lost 3 bases, with 14 bases between them. In DNA form, the CDR3 reads TGTGCCAGCAGCCCCTCACTAGCAGGCTACGAGCAGTACTTC. Translating it yields CASSPSLAGYEQYF. The variable domain in full, completed from reference TRBV7-2 and TRBJ2-7, reads GAGVSQSPSNKVTEKGKDVELRCDPISGHTALYWYRQSLGQGLEFLIYFQGNSAPDKSGLPSDRFSAERTGGSVSTLTIQRTQQEDSAVYLCASSPSLAGYEQYFGPGTRLTVT.

The V and J genes are TRBV9 and TRBJ2-2; D gene ambiguous. Germline CDR1 is SGDLS and CDR2 is YYNGEE. Trimming removed 4 bases at V and 5 bases at J, with 9 bases between. The CDR3 has 13 amino acids. The CDR3 protein is CASSPHSTGELFF. The CDR3 DNA reads as TGTGCCAGCAGCCCCCACTCGACCGGGGAGCTGTTTTTT.

The chain has TRBV19 and TRBJ1-1; 8 bases line up with TRBD1. V trimming: 4 bases; J trimming: 7 bases; junction bases outside the gene matches: 8. The CDR3 covers 14 residues. CDR1 is LNHDA and CDR2 is SQIVND in the germline V gene (reference sequence). This CDR3 is CASSTRQGSGEAFF. In nucleotides, the CDR3 is TGTGCCAGTAGTACGCGACAGGGGTCGGGTGAAGCTTTCTTT.

This clone came up a few times. The rearrangement links TRBV6-5 to TRBJ1-2, with D possibly being TRBD1 (5 bases). Per germline, CDR1 MNHEY and CDR2 SVGAGI. The CDR3 contains 15 residues. V was cut by 4 bases and J by 1 base, with 13 bases left in between. The DNA of the CDR3 is TGTGCCAGCAGTTCACAGGAGACTAATAACTATGGCTACACCTTC. It codes for CASSSQETNNYGYTF.

This clone was seen many times. The rearrangement links TRBV7-8 to TRBJ2-1, with 13 bases fitting TRBD2. Germline assignment: CDR1 SGHVS and CDR2 FQNEAQ. Trimming cost V 1 base and J 10 bases; bases outside gene matches: 4. The CDR3 totals 15 residues. CDR3 amino acids: CASSLGLAGGGEQFF. CDR3 nucleotide sequence: TGTGCCAGCAGCTTAGGACTAGCGGGGGGCGGAGAGCAGTTCTTC.

This clone was counted only a few times. This chain joins TRBV5-1 and TRBJ2-2; 7 nucleotides align to TRBD2. This CDR3 comprises 14 residues. V dropped 4 bases and J dropped 6; count of bases not matched to a gene: 6. In germline, CDR1 is SGHRS, CDR2 YFSETQ. CDR3 region: CASSNEGRAGELFF. The CDR3 DNA is TGCGCCAGCAGCAACGAGGGGAGGGCCGGGGAGCTGTTTTTT.

This clone came up a few times. The gene calls are TRBV6-5 and TRBJ2-7; TRBD1 might be the D (6 bases). Germline V gene sequence: CDR1 MNHEY, CDR2 SVGAGI. Trimming left V 5 bases short and J 3 bases short, with 14 bases between. This CDR3 has 14 residues. The DNA for the CDR3 is TGTGCCAGCAGTCCCTCTGGACAGTACTACGAGCAGTACTTC. It is translated as CASSPSGQYYEQYF.

This chain joins TRBV5-6 and TRBJ1-2; tentatively, D is TRBD1 (6 bases). CDR3 size: 14 residues. The V end was cut by 4 bases, the J end by 4 bases, with 14 bases between. Germline CDR1 reads SGHDT; CDR2 reads YYEEEE. This chain's CDR3 is CASSPQTGLYGYTF. CDR3 DNA: TGTGCCAGCAGCCCTCAGACAGGTCTCTATGGCTACACCTTC.

V is TRBV20-1 and J is TRBJ2-4; TRBD2 is a possible D gene (6 bases). The V gene lost 2 bases and the J gene lost 15 bases, with 14 bases spanning the gap. CDR3 length: 11 amino acids. The germline V gene encodes CDR1 DFQATT and CDR2 SNEGSKA (reference sequence). Here the CDR3 DNA reads TGCAGTGCTAGATTAGGGGACTTGCCGTACTTC. It codes for CSARLGDLPYF.

This clone was seen a handful of times. One end of the junction does not line up with germline, which may come from a read error. The chain couples TRBV11-2 to TRBJ1-2, with TRBD1 matching over 8 bases. Germline CDR1 SGHAT, CDR2 FQNNGV. The CDR3 loop spans 15 amino acids. Written as DNA, the CDR3 is TGCGCCAGCAGTGTTGATCGGACAGGGCTCTATGGCTACACCTTC. Its translation: CASSVDRTGLYGYTF.

The V and J genes are TRBV7-6 and TRBJ2-1; D not certain. CDR1 and CDR2 (germline): SGHVS, FNYEAQ. This CDR3 comprises 15 residues. Trimming shortened V by 1 base and J by 0 bases, and 7 bases separated the two germline ends. CDR3 protein: CASSLDSSSYNEQFF. Here the CDR3 DNA reads TGTGCCAGCAGCTTAGACAGCAGCTCCTACAATGAGCAGTTCTTC. Combining the CDR3 with reference TRBV7-6 and TRBJ2-1 gives the whole variable domain GAGVSQSPRYKVTKRGQDVALRCDPISGHVSLYWYRQALGQGPEFLTYFNYEAQQDKSGLPNDRFSAERPEGSISTLTIQRTEQRDSAMYRCASSLDSSSYNEQFFGPGTRLTVL.

The chain is built from TRBV6-5 and TRBJ1-3; D may be TRBD1 (6 bases). The germline CDR1 and CDR2 sequences are MNHEY and SVGAGI. The CDR3 totals 16 residues. The V end lost 4 bases, the J end lost 9 bases, and 22 bases lay between the germline ends. CDR3 nucleotides: TGTGCCAGCAGTTCCTCGGCCAGTGGGGAAGGGGGCACCATATATTTT. Amino acids: CASSSSASGEGGTIYF.

This clone has only a few counts. The rearrangement uses TRBV6-6 and TRBJ2-5; 12 bases line up with TRBD1. V trimming: 6 bases; J trimming: 6 bases; junction bases outside the gene matches: 8. The CDR3 covers 15 residues. Germline CDR1 is MNHNY and CDR2 is SVGAGI (reference sequence). The CDR3 reads CASRAGTGGAKTQYF. CDR3 bases: TGTGCCAGCAGGGCTGGGACAGGGGGCGCGAAGACCCAGTACTTC.